This T cell receptor (beta chain) originates from a study of CD8 T cells in ankylosing spondylitis. The germline V gene encodes CDR1 ENHRY and CDR2 SYGVKD. This CDR3 comprises 15 residues. V shed 3 bases, J shed 2 bases, and the junction held 2 bases outside the gene matches. This clonotype has ten or more counts. TCRdb reanalysed the 5' RACE reads using MiXCR and keeps one entry per CDR3 protein. The table shows about 340,000 distinct CDR3 sequences, with roughly 15% occurring only once. The rearrangement uses TRBV10-3 and TRBJ2-5; 11 bases are shared with TRBD2. The clonotype comes from a male donor with ankylosing spondylitis or in good health (not recorded which). Material for sequencing was blood, either unsorted or a sorted T cell fraction (not recorded which). CDR3 protein: CAISDSSGGQETQYF. CDR3 sequence (DNA): TGTGCCATCAGTGATTCTAGCGGGGGGCAAGAGACCCAGTACTTC.